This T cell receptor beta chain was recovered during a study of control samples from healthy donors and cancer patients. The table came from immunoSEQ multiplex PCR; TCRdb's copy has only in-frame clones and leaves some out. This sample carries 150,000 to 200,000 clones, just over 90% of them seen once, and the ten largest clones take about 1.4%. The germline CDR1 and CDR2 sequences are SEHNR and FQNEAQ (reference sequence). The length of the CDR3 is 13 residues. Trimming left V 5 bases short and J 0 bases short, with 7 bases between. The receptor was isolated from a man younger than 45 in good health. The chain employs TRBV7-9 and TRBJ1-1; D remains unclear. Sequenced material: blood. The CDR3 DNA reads TGTGCCAGCAGCCCTCAGGTGAACACTGAAGCTTTCTTT. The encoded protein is CASSPQVNTEAFF.